Listed here is a single T cell receptor (beta chain). This may arise from a read error, as a much more abundant clone is one base away. The sample is drawn from a study of T cells in Graves' hyperthyroidism and ophthalmopathy. RNA transcripts yielded amplified TCR beta CDR3 regions. Researchers ran a first-round RT-PCR on the TCR CDR3 using the HTBI primer set. TCRdb recomputed calls from the multiplex PCR reads with MiXCR, one row per CDR3 protein. The table has about 760,000 distinct CDR3 sequences, 30% to 40% seen once. The PBMCs were sourced from fresh peripheral blood (more than 8.5 ml). This clonotype was obtained from a woman between 40 and 55 years old with Graves' hyperthyroidism. The sample taken for sequencing was blood.

The CDR3 bases are TGCGCCAGCGGCTTTACAGGGTCGGATCAGCCCCAGCATTTT. The encoded protein is CASGFTGSDQPQHF. The J gene is TRBJ1-5, the V gene TRBV5-1, with D possibly being TRBD1 (6 bases). CDR1 is SGHRS, CDR2 YFSETQ, per germline. The CDR3 contains 14 residues.